This T cell receptor (beta chain) is drawn from a study of cytotoxic CD8 clonotypes in ibrutinib-treated CLL. Deep sequencing aimed at 1 in 200,000 to 1 in 1 million T cells' resolution. Method: immunoSEQ multiplex PCR; TCRdb's copy keeps in-frame clones and lacks some. The table records 300,000 to 400,000 clones, 60% to 80% of them present only once. Germline V CDR1 and CDR2: SEHNR, FQNEAQ (reference sequence). V lost 4 bases and J lost 5; bases outside the gene matches: 10. The CDR3 extends over 16 amino acids. Here the sequenced sample was PBMCs, taken after 36 months of ibrutinib treatment. The rearrangement joins TRBV7-9 to TRBJ1-1; 10 bases agree with TRBD1. This TCR came from a human donor with chronic lymphocytic leukemia. CDR3 protein: CASSSRQGALLTEAFF. The CDR3 coding sequence is TGTGCCAGCAGCTCGAGACAGGGGGCGCTTTTAACTGAAGCTTTCTTT.